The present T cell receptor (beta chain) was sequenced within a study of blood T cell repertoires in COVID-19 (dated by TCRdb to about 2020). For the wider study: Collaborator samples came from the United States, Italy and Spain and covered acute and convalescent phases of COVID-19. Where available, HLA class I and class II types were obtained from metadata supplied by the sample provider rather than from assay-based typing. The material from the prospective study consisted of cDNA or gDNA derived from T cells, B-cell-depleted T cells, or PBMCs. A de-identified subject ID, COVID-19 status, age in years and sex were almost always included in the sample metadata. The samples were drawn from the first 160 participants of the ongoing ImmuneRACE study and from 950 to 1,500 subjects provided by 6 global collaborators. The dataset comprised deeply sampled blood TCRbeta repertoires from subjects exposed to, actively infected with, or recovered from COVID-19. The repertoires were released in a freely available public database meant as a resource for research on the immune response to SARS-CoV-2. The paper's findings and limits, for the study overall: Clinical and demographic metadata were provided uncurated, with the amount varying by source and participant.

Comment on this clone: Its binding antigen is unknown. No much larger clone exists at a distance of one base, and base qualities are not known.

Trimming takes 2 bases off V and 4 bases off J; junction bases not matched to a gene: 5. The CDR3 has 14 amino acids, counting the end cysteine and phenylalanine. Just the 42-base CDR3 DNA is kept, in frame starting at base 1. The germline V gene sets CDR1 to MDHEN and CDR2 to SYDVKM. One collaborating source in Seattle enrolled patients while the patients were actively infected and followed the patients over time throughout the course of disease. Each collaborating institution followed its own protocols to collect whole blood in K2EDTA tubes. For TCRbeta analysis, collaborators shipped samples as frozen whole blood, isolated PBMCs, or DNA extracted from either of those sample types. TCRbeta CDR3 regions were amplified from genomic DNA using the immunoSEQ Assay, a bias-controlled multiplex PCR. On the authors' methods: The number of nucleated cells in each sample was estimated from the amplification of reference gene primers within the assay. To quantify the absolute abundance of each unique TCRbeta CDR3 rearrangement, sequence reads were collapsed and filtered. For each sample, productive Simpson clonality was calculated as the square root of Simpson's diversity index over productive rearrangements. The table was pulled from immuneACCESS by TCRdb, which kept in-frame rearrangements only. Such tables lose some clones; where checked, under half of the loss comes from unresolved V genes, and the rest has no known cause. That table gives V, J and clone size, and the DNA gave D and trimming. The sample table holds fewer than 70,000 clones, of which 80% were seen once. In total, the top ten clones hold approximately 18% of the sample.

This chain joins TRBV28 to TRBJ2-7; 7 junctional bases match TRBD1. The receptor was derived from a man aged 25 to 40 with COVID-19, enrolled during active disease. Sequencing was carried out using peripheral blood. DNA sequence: TGTGCCAGCAGTTTAGCCGAGACAGGGTACGAGCAGTACTTC. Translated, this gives CASSLAETGYEQYF.